Listed here are 24 T cell receptor beta chains from one sample, sequenced in a study of T-cell reconstitution after alpha-beta-depleted transplantation in children. The study, taken as a whole, reports: Diversity and T-cell counts at one year after transplant derived mostly from new T cells.

Their cognate antigens are unknown. Researchers prepared the TCRbeta library using unique molecular identifiers, the study reports. TCRdb re-derived calls from the PCR reads in MiXCR, one entry per CDR3 protein. Among a few hundred thousand distinct CDR3 sequences listed, around 7.3% were seen once. The material was peripheral blood, obtained 360 days after TCRalphabeta/CD19-depleted stem cell transplant. The receptor set was obtained from a female patient between 2 and 10 years old who had a stem cell transplant for Fanconi anemia, so the T cells may come from the graft donor.

This clonotype was observed many times. CDR3 bases: TGTGCCAGCAGCTCAGCCGCAGGGGTCGCTGAGACCCAGTACTTC. Its protein product is CASSSAAGVAETQYF. J is TRBJ2-5 and V is TRBV7-8; a possible D gene is TRBD1 (6 bases). V shed 4 bases and J shed 5 bases, with 17 bases lying between them. The CDR3 covers 15 residues. Looked up from germline, CDR1 is SGHVS and CDR2 is FQNEAQ.

The chain employs TRBV10-3 and TRBJ1-4, with 7 bases matching TRBD1. CDR1 ENHRY and CDR2 SYGVKD come from the germline V gene. J lost 5 bases, V lost 6 bases, and 6 bases had no gene match. The CDR3 has 14 residues. CDR3 DNA: TGTGCCATCAGCCCAGACAGGGTCAATGAAAAACTGTTTTTT. Translation gives CAISPDRVNEKLFF.

In this sample, this clonotype turned up many times. This chain connects TRBV5-1 to TRBJ1-2; D gene ambiguous. The CDR3 runs 15 residues. Germline CDR1 SGHRS, CDR2 YFSETQ. The ends were cut back, 0 bases at V and 0 bases at J, with 9 bases in the middle. In DNA, the CDR3 is TGCGCCAGCAGCTTGGAGACGGGAGCTAACTATGGCTACACCTTC. Protein: CASSLETGANYGYTF.

This clonotype was found many times. V and J are TRBV28 and TRBJ2-1; D uncertain. This CDR3 has 12 residues. V was trimmed by 2 bases and J by 7 bases, leaving 6 bases between them. Germline loops: CDR1 MDHEN, CDR2 SYDVKM. The CDR3 loop is CASSLLWNEQFF. As DNA, the CDR3 is TGTGCCAGCAGTTTACTATGGAATGAGCAGTTCTTC.

This clonotype was detected a few times. The chain links TRBV7-9 to TRBJ2-2; the match to TRBD2 covers 8 bases. Germline loops: CDR1 SEHNR, CDR2 FQNEAQ (reference sequence). The CDR3 totals 16 residues. The trim removed 7 bases at V and 7 bases at J, leaving 14 bases unmatched. The CDR3 spells CASTPGGALSVGELFF. CDR3 DNA sequence: TGTGCCAGCACCCCCGGGGGGGCTTTATCCGTCGGGGAGCTGTTTTTT.

This clonotype was recorded many times. The chain links TRBV4-2 to TRBJ2-5, with 8 nucleotides matching TRBD1. Germline V gene sequence: CDR1 LGHNA, CDR2 YNFKEQ. CDR3 length equals 15 residues. V trimming: 1 base; J trimming: 1 base; junction bases outside the gene matches: 2. The CDR3 spells CASSQGGQGQETQYF. For the CDR3, the DNA is TGTGCCAGCAGCCAAGGAGGACAGGGCCAAGAGACCCAGTACTTC.

V is TRBV7-2 and J is TRBJ2-3, with D tentatively TRBD2 (7 bases). The V gene's germline CDR1 is SGHTA and CDR2 FQGNSA. The CDR3 totals 16 residues. V lost 4 bases and J lost 0, with 14 bases in between. The CDR3 DNA reads TGTGCCAGCAGCTCCCGCCGGGGGGCTAGCACAGATACGCAGTATTTT. It is translated as CASSSRRGASTDTQYF.

This clonotype was seen only a few times. The V and J genes are TRBV3-1 and TRBJ2-7; 8 bases align to TRBD2. After removal of 2 bases from V and 2 bases from J, the junction contained 8 bases not matched to a gene. Germline V lookup: CDR1 LGHDT, CDR2 YNNKEL (reference sequence). The CDR3 is 16 amino acids. This chain's CDR3 is CASSQRSTSVTYEQYF. In nucleotides, the CDR3 is TGTGCCAGCAGCCAAAGATCGACTAGCGTCACCTACGAGCAGTACTTC.

This clonotype appeared many times. The rearrangement joins TRBV6-1 to TRBJ2-7; 9 nucleotides line up with TRBD1. Trimming removed 5 bases from V and 1 base from J; junction bases left unmatched: 12. The CDR3 is 17 amino acids. Germline V gene sequence: CDR1 MNHNS, CDR2 SASEGT. The CDR3 sequence is CASSTTVPGQGSYEQYF. The CDR3 coding sequence is TGTGCCAGCAGTACAACTGTACCGGGACAGGGTTCCTACGAGCAGTACTTC.

The chain couples TRBV6-5 to TRBJ1-2; D remains ambiguous. Germline V CDR1 and CDR2: MNHEY, SVGAGI. V was shortened by 6 bases and J by 0 bases, with 11 bases between the two germline ends. The CDR3 spans 14 residues. DNA for the CDR3: TGTGCCAGCAGAGCGGATCCAGCTAACTATGGCTACACCTTC. Translating gives CASRADPANYGYTF.

This clonotype came up a few times. The V and J genes are TRBV7-9 and TRBJ1-2; D unclear. Germline assignment: CDR1 SEHNR and CDR2 FQNEAQ (reference sequence). This CDR3 has 14 amino acids. V was trimmed by 5 bases and J by 3 bases, leaving 13 bases between them. CDR3 sequence: CASSPRDIYYGYTF. The CDR3 nucleotides read TGTGCCAGCAGCCCTCGAGACATCTACTATGGCTACACCTTC.

This clonotype has more than one count but fewer than ten. The V and J genes are TRBV20-1 and TRBJ2-3; either TRBD1 or TRBD2 may fit D (5 bases each). V gave up 0 bases and J gave up 1 base, with 8 bases separating them. Germline loops: CDR1 DFQATT, CDR2 SNEGSKA (reference sequence). The CDR3 is 14 amino acids. CDR3: CSARDRDRTDTQYF. DNA for the CDR3: TGCAGTGCTAGAGATCGGGACCGCACAGATACGCAGTATTTT.

This clonotype was picked up many times. CDR3 DNA: TGTGCCAGCAGCCCTTTCCCTGTCGGGGATGAAAAACTGTTTTTT. This gives the protein CASSPFPVGDEKLFF. V usage is TRBV7-9 and J usage is TRBJ1-4; no definite D call. The V gene lost 5 bases and the J gene lost 6 bases, with 16 bases spanning the gap. The germline V gene encodes CDR1 SEHNR and CDR2 FQNEAQ (reference sequence). This CDR3 is built from 15 residues. The complete variable domain, with remaining parts taken from reference TRBV7-9 and TRBJ1-4, reads DTGVSQNPRHKITKRGQNVTFRCDPISEHNRLYWYRQTLGQGPEFLTYFQNEAQLEKSRLLSDRFSAERPKGSFSTLEIQRTEQGDSAMYLCASSPFPVGDEKLFFGSGTQLSVL.

This clonotype was counted at least ten times. This sequence joins TRBV9 and TRBJ2-1; 14 nucleotides match TRBD2. Germline V gene data show CDR1 as SGDLS and CDR2 as YYNGEE. V trimming: 0 bases; J trimming: 8 bases; junction bases outside the gene matches: 7. The CDR3 consists of 17 residues. CDR3 region: CASSVARLAGGLDEQFF. CDR3 DNA: TGTGCCAGCAGCGTAGCGCGACTAGCGGGGGGGCTGGATGAGCAGTTCTTC.

This clonotype was seen at least ten times. V and J are TRBV25-1 and TRBJ2-3; D possibly corresponds to TRBD2 (5 bases). V was trimmed by 8 bases and J by 6 bases, leaving 15 bases between them. Germline V gene sequence: CDR1 MGHDK, CDR2 SYGVNS. The CDR3 has 13 amino acids. The CDR3 spells CASSSLGSDTQYF. DNA of the CDR3: TGTGCCAGCTCTAGCCTAGGATCCGATACGCAGTATTTT.

This chain uses TRBV28 with TRBJ1-5; TRBD1 matches at 12 bases. V shed 6 bases and J 7 bases; nucleotides not matched to a gene: 7. This CDR3 comprises 15 residues. CDR1 is MDHEN, CDR2 SYDVKM, per germline. DNA for the CDR3: TGTGCCAGCAGCCGGGACAGGGGGCTGAAGCAGCCCCAGCATTTT. This sequence encodes CASSRDRGLKQPQHF.

This clonotype was found many times. The chain's CDR3 is CASSLAASGGSTDTQYF. The CDR3 coding sequence is TGCGCCAGCAGCTTGGCTGCTAGCGGGGGTAGCACAGATACGCAGTATTTT. The V gene is TRBV5-1, the J gene TRBJ2-3; TRBD2 matches 10 bases. Trimming took 0 bases from V and 0 from J; bases not matched to a gene: 4. This CDR3 contains 17 residues. Per the germline V gene, CDR1 is SGHRS and CDR2 is YFSETQ.

This clonotype was seen at least ten times. V usage is TRBV2 and J usage is TRBJ2-1; D not resolved. V gave up 4 bases and J gave up 6 bases, with 7 bases separating them. From germline, CDR1 is SNHLY and CDR2 FYNNEI. The CDR3 length is 12 residues. CDR3 sequence reads: CASSGMSNEQFF. CDR3 in DNA: TGTGCCAGCAGTGGTATGAGCAATGAGCAGTTCTTC.

This clonotype was detected many times. The chain is built from TRBV2 and TRBJ1-6, with D hard to call. The CDR3 is made up of 13 amino acids. CDR1 and CDR2 from the germline V gene are SNHLY and FYNNEI. Trimming pared 7 bases from V and 8 bases from J, leaving 12 bases between. CDR3 DNA sequence: TGTGCCAGCACCGAGAGGGCCGATTCACCCCTCCACTTT. It encodes CASTERADSPLHF.

Many counts were recorded for this clonotype. The V gene is TRBV3-1, the J gene TRBJ1-2; D remains unclear. Trimming cost V 5 bases and J 0 bases, with 7 bases left between them. This CDR3 region has 13 residues. The germline gives CDR1 LGHDT, CDR2 YNNKEL (reference sequence). CDR3: CASSRATNYGYTF. The CDR3 DNA sequence: TGTGCCAGCAGCAGAGCAACTAACTATGGCTACACCTTC.

This clonotype was seen a few times. V is TRBV7-8 and J is TRBJ1-5; D is uncertain. CDR3 size: 17 residues. Trimming pared 5 bases from V and 3 bases from J, leaving 20 bases between. In germline, CDR1 is SGHVS, CDR2 FQNEAQ. The CDR3 nucleotides are TGTGCCAGCAGCCCTGAAGGTGATCGGGTTAACAATCAGCCCCAGCATTTT. Translated, it gives CASSPEGDRVNNQPQHF.

This chain links TRBV27 with TRBJ2-1; 8 positions match TRBD1. The CDR3 is 19 residues long. Per the germline V gene, CDR1 is MNHEY and CDR2 is SMNVEV (reference sequence). The J segment lost 2 bases and the V segment lost 5 bases, leaving 17 bases of the junction unmatched. The CDR3 is CASSQGARTQPGAYNEQFF. DNA for the CDR3: TGTGCCAGCAGTCAGGGGGCGCGTACTCAGCCTGGGGCCTACAATGAGCAGTTCTTC.

The genes are TRBV20-1 and TRBJ2-1; tentatively, D is TRBD1 (5 bases). This CDR3 spans 16 amino acids. CDR1 DFQATT and CDR2 SNEGSKA come from the germline V gene (reference sequence). V gave up 3 bases and J gave up 3 bases, with 18 bases separating them. The CDR3 nucleotides read TGCAGTGCTAGTTCGCGTAGGGGCCGGATCTACAATGAGCAGTTCTTC. Its translation is CSASSRRGRIYNEQFF.

This clonotype showed up just a few times. The chain has TRBV6-1 and TRBJ2-6; unclear D gene. The CDR3 is 14 amino acids. The V end lost 10 bases, the J end lost 3 bases, and 13 bases lay between the germline ends. Looked up from germline, CDR1 is MNHNS and CDR2 is SASEGT. The CDR3, as DNA: TGTGCCATTCTCGAAGTACGTGGGGCCAACGTCCTGACTTTC. Protein product: CAILEVRGANVLTF.